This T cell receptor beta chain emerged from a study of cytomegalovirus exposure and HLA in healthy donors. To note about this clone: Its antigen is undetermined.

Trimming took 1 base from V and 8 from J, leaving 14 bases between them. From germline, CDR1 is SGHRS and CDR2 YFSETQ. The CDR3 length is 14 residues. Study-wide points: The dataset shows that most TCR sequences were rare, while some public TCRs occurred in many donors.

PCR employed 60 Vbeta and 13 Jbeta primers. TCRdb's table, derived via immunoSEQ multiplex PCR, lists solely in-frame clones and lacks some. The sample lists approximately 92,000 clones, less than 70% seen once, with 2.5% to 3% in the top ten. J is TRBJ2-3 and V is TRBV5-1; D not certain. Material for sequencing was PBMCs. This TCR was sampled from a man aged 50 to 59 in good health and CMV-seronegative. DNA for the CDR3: TGCGCCAGCAGCTTGATCGACCCCTCGGGTACGCAGTATTTT. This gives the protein CASSLIDPSGTQYF. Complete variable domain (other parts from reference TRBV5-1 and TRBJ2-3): KAGVTQTPRYLIKTRGQQVTLSCSPISGHRSVSWYQQTPGQGLQFLFEYFSETQRNKGNFPGRFSGRQFSNSRSEMNVSTLELGDSALYLCASSLIDPSGTQYFGPGTRLTVL.